A single sample gave rise to the 30 T cell receptor beta chains below, sequenced in a study of monozygotic twins with inflammatory bowel disease. TCRdb reprocessed the 5' RACE reads; each CDR3 protein has one entry and no DNA is given. This repertoire comprises hundreds of thousands of distinct CDR3 sequences; its ten largest clones make up 5.5% to 6.5%. The sequenced sample consisted of blood. Source of these receptors: a human donor with ulcerative colitis or Crohn's disease, or a healthy co-twin of an affected twin (not recorded which).

The rearrangement joins TRBV10-3 to TRBJ2-7; TCRdb returns TRBD1, unconfirmable since there is no DNA. Germline V gene sequence: CDR1 ENHRY, CDR2 SYGVKD. The CDR3 is made up of 14 amino acids. The CDR3 sequence: CAISPRDGTYEQYF.

The chain employs TRBV29-1 and TRBJ1-4. CDR3 length: 13 amino acids. Germline assignment: CDR1 SQVTM and CDR2 ANQGSEA. The CDR3 sequence is CSAGRAQTEKLFF.

The rearrangement links TRBV2 to TRBJ1-3. Germline values: CDR1 SNHLY, CDR2 FYNNEI. CDR3 length: 15 residues. This chain's CDR3 is CASSLGPSRGNTIYF.

The chain links TRBV5-5 to TRBJ2-3; TCRdb indicates TRBD2, and absent DNA this call remains unverified. Germline V gives CDR1 SGHKS, CDR2 YYEKEE (reference sequence). This CDR3 contains 13 residues. The CDR3 region is CASRELLGDTQYF.

V is TRBV10-3 and J is TRBJ1-2. The CDR3 is 13 residues long. CDR1 ENHRY and CDR2 SYGVKD come from the germline V gene. The CDR3 here is CAISESLDPGYTF.

The chain combines TRBV7-2 with TRBJ2-5; TCRdb's D call, TRBD1, is unchecked because there is no DNA. Germline-derived CDR1 and CDR2 are SGHTA and FQGNSA. CDR3 length: 15 amino acids. CDR3 in amino acids: CASSRSGVGGETQYF. Full variable domain (missing parts from reference TRBV7-2 and TRBJ2-5): GAGVSQSPSNKVTEKGKDVELRCDPISGHTALYWYRQSLGQGLEFLIYFQGNSAPDKSGLPSDRFSAERTGGSVSTLTIQRTQQEDSAVYLCASSRSGVGGETQYFGPGTRLLVL.

The chain joins TRBV7-2 to TRBJ1-4; the TCRdb D gene call, TRBD1, has no DNA to confirm it. From germline, CDR1 is SGHTA and CDR2 FQGNSA. This CDR3 contains 14 residues. CDR3 sequence reads: CASSIYRDNEKLFF.

The gene calls are TRBV5-5 and TRBJ2-1; TCRdb's D gene call, TRBD1, goes unchecked for lack of DNA. This CDR3 has 16 amino acids. CDR1 is SGHKS, CDR2 YYEKEE, per germline (reference sequence). The CDR3 loop is CASSLGPRGIGNEQFF.

The gene calls are TRBV5-1 and TRBJ1-3; without DNA, the TCRdb call of TRBD1 cannot be checked. This CDR3 contains 15 residues. Germline CDR1 SGHRS, CDR2 YFSETQ. The CDR3 reads CASSGGTGAGNTIYF. Using reference TRBV5-1 and TRBJ1-3 for the parts outside the CDR3, the full variable domain is KAGVTQTPRYLIKTRGQQVTLSCSPISGHRSVSWYQQTPGQGLQFLFEYFSETQRNKGNFPGRFSGRQFSNSRSEMNVSTLELGDSALYLCASSGGTGAGNTIYFGEGSWLTVV.

V usage is TRBV9 and J usage is TRBJ2-3; TCRdb selects TRBD1, and the lack of DNA leaves this call unchecked. This CDR3 comprises 14 residues. Germline V gene lookup returns CDR1 SGDLS and CDR2 YYNGEE. CDR3 residues: CASSRPISTDTQYF.

This chain connects TRBV7-2 to TRBJ2-2; TCRdb gives TRBD2 as the D gene, but with no DNA this cannot be confirmed. The germline CDR1 and CDR2 sequences are SGHTA and FQGNSA. The CDR3 loop spans 17 amino acids. The CDR3 spells CASSLALGGVNTGELFF.

The V call is TRBV20-1, the J call TRBJ1-1. CDR1 is DFQATT, CDR2 SNEGSKA, per germline (reference sequence). The CDR3 totals 12 residues. CDR3: CSARQGGLPAFF.

The genes are TRBV7-3 and TRBJ2-3; TCRdb designates TRBD2, a call that cannot be tested without DNA. Germline lookup yields CDR1 SGHTA and CDR2 FQGTGA. The CDR3 runs to 15 residues. CDR3 in amino acids: CASSQSGGGTDTQYF.

The chain's CDR3 is CASKLAGAPTDTQYF. The V and J genes are TRBV12-3 or TRBV12-4 and TRBJ2-3; TCRdb reports TRBD2, a call that lacks DNA to check it against. The CDR3 length is 15 residues.

The chain carries TRBV12-3 or TRBV12-4 and TRBJ2-1; with no DNA, the TCRdb D assignment of TRBD2 cannot be verified. The CDR3 loop spans 18 amino acids. CDR3: CASSLGYGRESSYNEQFF.

This chain links TRBV20-1 with TRBJ2-3; the TCRdb call, TRBD2, lacks DNA for checking. Per the germline V gene, CDR1 is DFQATT and CDR2 is SNEGSKA (reference sequence). The CDR3 is 15 amino acids. CDR3 amino acids: CSASSAGGRTDTQYF.

The CDR3 loop reads CSADLAEAYEQYF. The V call is TRBV20-1, the J call TRBJ2-7; TCRdb's D call, TRBD2, is unchecked because there is no DNA. The CDR3 has 13 residues. Germline CDR1 reads DFQATT; CDR2 reads SNEGSKA (reference sequence).

The chain carries TRBV5-1 and TRBJ1-1; the TRBD1 assignment by TCRdb is unverifiable without DNA. CDR1 and CDR2 from the germline V gene are SGHRS and YFSETQ. The CDR3 length is 18 residues. This CDR3 reads CASSLISGTGGRNTEAFF.

This chain uses TRBV20-1 with TRBJ1-2; TCRdb reports TRBD1, a call that lacks DNA to check it against. This CDR3 spans 13 amino acids. Germline CDR1 DFQATT, CDR2 SNEGSKA (reference sequence). The CDR3 reads CSARVGRPYGYTF.

The rearrangement joins TRBV6-1 to TRBJ2-7; lacking DNA, the TRBD1 call made by TCRdb goes unchecked. The CDR3 loop spans 15 amino acids. The germline gives CDR1 MNHNS, CDR2 SASEGT. The CDR3 loop is CASRSPGGVSYEQYF.

The chain combines TRBV6-2 or TRBV6-3 with TRBJ2-1; TCRdb calls TRBD1, which cannot be checked without DNA. CDR1 and CDR2 from the germline V gene are MNHEY and SVGEGT. The CDR3 is made up of 13 amino acids. The CDR3 is CASNGQGSHEQFF.

V and J are TRBV6-1 and TRBJ1-2. Germline assignment: CDR1 MNHNS and CDR2 SASEGT. This CDR3 has 14 residues. CDR3 residues: CASSRIDGSWGYTF.

This sequence joins TRBV7-2 and TRBJ2-5; TCRdb's D call, TRBD1, is unchecked because there is no DNA. Per the germline V gene, CDR1 is SGHTA and CDR2 is FQGNSA. This CDR3 contains 13 residues. CDR3 sequence reads: CASSLARDETQYF.

The rearrangement uses TRBV6-2 or TRBV6-3 and TRBJ2-3. The CDR3 extends over 15 amino acids. CDR1 is MNHEY, CDR2 SVGEGT, per germline. CDR3 sequence: CASSYSGVRTDTQYF.

V gene TRBV7-9 combines with J gene TRBJ2-5; TCRdb's D call, TRBD1, is unchecked because there is no DNA. Looked up from germline, CDR1 is SEHNR and CDR2 is FQNEAQ (reference sequence). The CDR3 runs to 17 residues. The CDR3 protein is CASRPPPLGSYQETQYF.

The chain employs TRBV20-1 and TRBJ1-5; TCRdb reports TRBD1, a call that lacks DNA to check it against. The length of the CDR3 is 15 residues. Germline V CDR1 and CDR2: DFQATT, SNEGSKA (reference sequence). The CDR3 is CSARGRDGDYLAQHF.

The chain has TRBV7-9 and TRBJ2-5. CDR3 length equals 13 residues. Germline V gives CDR1 SEHNR, CDR2 FQNEAQ (reference sequence). Here the CDR3 reads CASSLANQETQYF.

This rearrangement joins TRBV7-2 to TRBJ2-1; TCRdb's assignment of TRBD2 cannot be checked, as there is no DNA. Germline CDR1 reads SGHTA; CDR2 reads FQGNSA. CDR3 length equals 15 residues. CDR3 residues: CASSLVLAGVGEQFF. The full variable domain, in which reference TRBV7-2 and TRBJ2-1 provide the parts outside the CDR3, is GAGVSQSPSNKVTEKGKDVELRCDPISGHTALYWYRQSLGQGLEFLIYFQGNSAPDKSGLPSDRFSAERTGGSVSTLTIQRTQQEDSAVYLCASSLVLAGVGEQFFGPGTRLTVL.

The chain joins TRBV5-1 to TRBJ2-7; TCRdb's D call, TRBD2, is unchecked because there is no DNA. This CDR3 has 16 residues. Germline loops: CDR1 SGHRS, CDR2 YFSETQ. CDR3 amino acids: CASSFLAGGSSYEQYF.

V gene TRBV27 combines with J gene TRBJ1-5; with no DNA, the TCRdb D assignment of TRBD1 cannot be verified. The length of the CDR3 is 17 residues. CDR1 is MNHEY and CDR2 is SMNVEV in the germline V gene (reference sequence). CDR3 residues: CASSFSGGAGSNQPQHF.